The 2 T cell receptor beta chains listed next were all sequenced from one sample in a study of siplizumab effects on memory and regulatory T cells. Sequencing used immunoSEQ multiplex PCR; TCRdb keeps in-frame clones, though not all of them. This table has more than 85,000 clones, 91% appearing once. Sequencing was performed on CD4+ T cells sorted from blood. The receptor set was obtained from a human donor in good health. Some clones in this sample may be carry-over from other donors' samples.

A single count supports this clone. The genes are TRBV7-9 and TRBJ2-7; 7 nucleotides agree with TRBD1. The ends lost 5 bases at V and 12 bases at J; junction bases unmatched: 7. Germline V gene sequence: CDR1 SEHNR, CDR2 FQNEAQ (reference sequence). This CDR3 contains 11 residues. The CDR3 bases are TGTGCCAGCAGCCCCTTGAGGGGGCCGTACTTC. Translating it yields CASSPLRGPYF.

This chain uses TRBV2 with TRBJ2-1, with D perhaps matching TRBD2 (5 bases). CDR1 is SNHLY and CDR2 is FYNNEI in the germline V gene. The CDR3 loop spans 12 amino acids. Trimming took 7 bases from V and 10 from J, leaving 14 bases between them. The CDR3 DNA sequence: TGTGCCAGCAAAGAAAACGGGATCGAGCAGTTCTTC. It codes for CASKENGIEQFF.